The T cell receptor (beta chain) described here comes from a study of T cells in tuberculosis. V dropped 7 bases and J dropped 2; count of bases not matched to a gene: 9. This CDR3 contains 15 residues. Germline V gene data show CDR1 as MDHEN and CDR2 as SYDVKM. General study results and limits: The stringent gate may have excluded weak CD1B-GMM tetramer binders.

Sorting used thawed, overnight-rested PBMC stained with anti-CD3, a viability dye and GMM-loaded CD1B tetramer. The CD1B tetramers carried C32 glucose monomycolate purified from Rhodococcus equi. PBMC for tetramer sorting were first depleted of CD14-expressing monocytes. Tetramer-negative cells, roughly 100,000 per donor, were also sorted. No alpha-beta pairing information exists for these sequences. Measured with immunoSEQ multiplex PCR; TCRdb has only the in-frame clones, and not every one. Seen here are 61,000 or so clones, around 86% observed once, and the top ten hold roughly 12%. The V call is TRBV28, the J call TRBJ2-7; TRBD2 matches 9 bases. The source of this sequence is an adult woman with latent tuberculosis. Sequencing was done on a sample of CD1b-GMM tetramer-negative cells sorted from PBMCs. The CDR3, as DNA: TGTGCCAGCAATTCATTAGCGGGAGTAGCCTACGAGCAGTACTTC. Protein: CASNSLAGVAYEQYF.